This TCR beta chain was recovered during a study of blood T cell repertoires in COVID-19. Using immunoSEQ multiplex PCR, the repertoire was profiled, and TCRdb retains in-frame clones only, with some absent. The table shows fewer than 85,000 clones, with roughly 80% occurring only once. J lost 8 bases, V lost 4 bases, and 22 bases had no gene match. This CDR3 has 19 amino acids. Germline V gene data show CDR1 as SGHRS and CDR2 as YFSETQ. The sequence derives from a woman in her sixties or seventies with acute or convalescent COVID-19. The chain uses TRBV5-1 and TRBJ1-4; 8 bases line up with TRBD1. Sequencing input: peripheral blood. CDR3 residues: CASSRSADAQGAPPEKLFF. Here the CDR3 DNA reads TGCGCCAGCAGCCGGTCCGCCGACGCCCAGGGGGCGCCTCCGGAAAAACTGTTTTTT.